This T cell receptor (beta chain) derives from a study of lymphopenia after photon versus proton radiotherapy. Sequencing was performed with immunoSEQ multiplex PCR; in TCRdb, only in-frame clones are kept and a portion is missing. Of roughly 18,000 clones in the sample, under 95% were seen once. The CDR3 totals 14 residues. V was clipped by 4 bases and J by 2 bases, with 13 bases between them. Germline V gene data show CDR1 as SGHNT and CDR2 as YYREEE (reference sequence). The source was peripheral blood, collected from a patient treated with photon-based radiotherapy. The source is a woman aged 40 to 50 with cholangiocarcinoma. This chain links TRBV5-4 with TRBJ2-7, with D possibly being TRBD2 (6 bases). Here the CDR3 reads CASSGGSGAYEQYF. For the CDR3, the DNA is TGTGCCAGCAGCGGGGGGTCCGGGGCCTACGAGCAGTACTTC.